The source of this TCR beta chain is a study of T cells after yellow fever vaccination. Findings and limits, study-wide: Detected again after the booster were most primary-vaccination clones, at approximately 95% CD4 and 88% CD8.

The sample holds one count of this clonotype. Its cognate antigen is unknown. Trimming cost V 1 base and J 2 bases; bases outside gene matches: 10. Germline CDR1 and CDR2: SGHDN and FVKESK. The CDR3 consists of 17 residues. In TCRdb, the 5' RACE reads were re-called with MiXCR into one record per CDR3 protein. The repertoire has some 160,000 distinct CDR3 sequences, over 7% of them found once; the top ten carry around 35%. The chain is built from TRBV14 and TRBJ2-5; 7 bases match TRBD1. The sequencing here drew on CD8+ T cells sorted from PBMCs, taken 45 days after the yellow fever booster vaccination. The clonotype was recovered from a man aged 18 to 35 who received the YFV17D yellow fever vaccine. CDR3 DNA: TGTGCCAGCAGCCAAGTTTGGGACAGCAGACGACAAGAGACCCAGTACTTC. It codes for CASSQVWDSRRQETQYF.